Listed below are T cell receptor beta chains from one sample, sequenced in a study of blood T cell repertoires in COVID-19. Sequencing used immunoSEQ multiplex PCR; TCRdb keeps in-frame clones, though not all of them. The sample includes fewer than 500,000 clones, approximately 89% of them seen just once. The sequencing sample was made of PBMCs or T cells enriched from blood (not recorded which). These receptors were obtained from a young man who had recovered from COVID-19. The CDR3 runs from the conserved cysteine through the conserved F or W. A D gene is named only where the DNA matches it firmly. Size is stated for part of the rows, as once, few or many counts, or as a class when the clone is expanded.

D gene,J gene,V gene,clone size,CDR3 DNA,CDR3 protein
NA,TRBJ2-7,TRBV6-1,NA,TGTGCCAGCAGTGACCGGGGACTGCACGAGCAGTACTTC,CASSDRGLHEQYF
TRBD1,TRBJ1-5,TRBV7-2,once,TGTGCCAGCAGCCCGACAGGGATGGGGAATCAGCCCCAGCATTTT,CASSPTGMGNQPQHF
NA,TRBJ2-7,TRBV10-3,once,TGTGCCATCAGTGAGTCAGGGGTGGAATATGAGGAGCAGTACTTC,CAISESGVEYEEQYF
NA,TRBJ2-4,TRBV5-1,NA,TGCGCCAGCAGCCCCGGAGGACAGCAACAAAACATTCAGTACTTC,CASSPGGQQQNIQYF
TRBD1,TRBJ1-4,TRBV5-1,once,TGCGCCAGCAGCCGGCAGGGGGCAAATTCGGGTGAAAAACTGTTTTTT,CASSRQGANSGEKLFF
NA,TRBJ1-1,TRBV3-1/TRBV3-2,NA,TGTGCCAGCAGCTTCAGACCGCGGATGAACACTGAAGCTTTCTTT,CASSFRPRMNTEAFF
NA,TRBJ2-3,TRBV24-1,NA,TGTGCCACCCCCGCGGCTGGACAAGAGTATTTT,CATPAAGQEYF
TRBD1,TRBJ1-1,TRBV4-1,NA,TGCGCCAGCAGCCATGCTGACAGGGGGCGCTTCGCTTTCTTT,CASSHADRGRFAFF
TRBD2,TRBJ2-3,TRBV11-3,NA,TGTGCCAGCACCCGGTCCACGAGCGGGGGAAAAGATACGCAGTATTTT,CASTRSTSGGKDTQYF
NA,TRBJ1-6,TRBV30,NA,TGTGCCTGGAGTGTGCAAGGCGCAGGGTCACCCCTCCACTTT,CAWSVQGAGSPLHF
NA,TRBJ2-2,TRBV4-1,NA,TGCGCCAGCAGCCAAGTCGGTCAGGGGCAGGGCGGGGAGCTGTTTTTT,CASSQVGQGQGGELFF
NA,TRBJ2-7,TRBV9,NA,TGTGCCAGCAGCGTAGGAGGTAGGGGAACGTCCGAGCAGTACTTC,CASSVGGRGTSEQYF
NA,TRBJ1-4,TRBV19,few,TGTGCCAGTAGTGGAGTAACGACTAATGAAAAACTGTTTTTT,CASSGVTTNEKLFF
TRBD1,TRBJ1-1,TRBV25-1,NA,TGTGCCAGCCGTCCCGACAGGGGGTTCGTGAACACTGAAGCTTTCTTT,CASRPDRGFVNTEAFF
NA,TRBJ1-5,TRBV21-1,NA,TGTGCCAGCAGCACTCGTCGGGGGGGTGGCAATCAGCCCCAGCATTTT,CASSTRRGGGNQPQHF
NA,TRBJ1-2,TRBV27,NA,TGTGCCAGCAGTTTAGGGGGCGGGGGCTACACCTTC,CASSLGGGGYTF
NA,TRBJ2-1,TRBV2,NA,TGTGCCAGCAGTGAAGCCTTTCAGGCCTACAATGAGCAGTTCTTC,CASSEAFQAYNEQFF
TRBD1,TRBJ1-4,TRBV18,NA,TGTGCCAGCTCACTCGACAGGGTTGAAAAACTGTTTTTT,CASSLDRVEKLFF
NA,TRBJ1-5,TRBV27,NA,TGTGCCAGCAGCCCCGACAGGTTGAAGGATCAGCCCCAGCATTTT,CASSPDRLKDQPQHF
NA,TRBJ2-7,TRBV4-1,NA,TGCGCCAGCAGCCTTGGCAGATCCTACGAGCAGTACTTC,CASSLGRSYEQYF
TRBD1,TRBJ2-1,TRBV4-3,NA,TGCGCCAGCAGCCAAGACAGGGGGCACAATGAGCAGTTCTTC,CASSQDRGHNEQFF
NA,TRBJ2-6,TRBV5-1,NA,TGCGCCAGCAGCCCCAGGGATTCTGGGGCCAACGTCCTGACTTTC,CASSPRDSGANVLTF
TRBD1,TRBJ2-1,TRBV5-6,NA,TGTGCCAGCAGCTTGGGGGACAGGGTCCTCTACAATGAGCAGTTCTTC,CASSLGDRVLYNEQFF
TRBD1,TRBJ1-3,TRBV6-5,NA,TGTGCCAGCAGTCCCTACAGGGGCTCCGGAAACACCATATATTTT,CASSPYRGSGNTIYF
NA,TRBJ1-2,TRBV7-9,NA,TGTGCCAGCAGCTTAGTATCAGGGTACTACACCTTC,CASSLVSGYYTF
TRBD1,TRBJ2-7,TRBV4-3,NA,TGCGCCAGCAGCCCGGACAGGGGCTACGAGCAGTACTTC,CASSPDRGYEQYF
TRBD2,TRBJ2-5,TRBV9,few,TGTGCCAGCAGCGGAACTAGCGGGGGGGCAGAGACCCAGTACTTC,CASSGTSGGAETQYF